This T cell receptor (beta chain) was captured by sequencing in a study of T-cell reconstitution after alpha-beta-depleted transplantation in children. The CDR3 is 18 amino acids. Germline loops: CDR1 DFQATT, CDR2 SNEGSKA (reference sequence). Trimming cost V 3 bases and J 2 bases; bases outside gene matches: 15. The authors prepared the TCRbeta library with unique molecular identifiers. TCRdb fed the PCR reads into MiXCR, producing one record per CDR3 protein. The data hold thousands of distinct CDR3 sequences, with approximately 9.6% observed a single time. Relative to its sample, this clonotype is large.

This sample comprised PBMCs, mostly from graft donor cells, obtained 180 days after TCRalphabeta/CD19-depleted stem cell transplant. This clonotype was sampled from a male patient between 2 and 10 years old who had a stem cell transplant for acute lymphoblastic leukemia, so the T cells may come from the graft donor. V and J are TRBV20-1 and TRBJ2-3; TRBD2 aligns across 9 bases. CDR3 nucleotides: TGCAGTGCTAGTGGTGGTTTAGCGGGAGAGAGCTACACAGATACGCAGTATTTT. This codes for CSASGGLAGESYTDTQYF.